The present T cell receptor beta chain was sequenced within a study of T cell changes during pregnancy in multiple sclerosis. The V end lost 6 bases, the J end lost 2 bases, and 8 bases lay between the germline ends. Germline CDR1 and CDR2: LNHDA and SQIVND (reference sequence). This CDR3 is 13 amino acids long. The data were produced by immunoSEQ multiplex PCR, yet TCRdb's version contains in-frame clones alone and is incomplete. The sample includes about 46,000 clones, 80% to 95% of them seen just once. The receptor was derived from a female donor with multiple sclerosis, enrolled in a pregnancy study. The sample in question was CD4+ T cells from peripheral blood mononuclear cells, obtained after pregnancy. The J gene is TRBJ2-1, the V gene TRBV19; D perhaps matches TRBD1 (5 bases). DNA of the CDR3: TGTGCCAGTAGGTCGACAGCCTACAATGAGCAGTTCTTC. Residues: CASRSTAYNEQFF.